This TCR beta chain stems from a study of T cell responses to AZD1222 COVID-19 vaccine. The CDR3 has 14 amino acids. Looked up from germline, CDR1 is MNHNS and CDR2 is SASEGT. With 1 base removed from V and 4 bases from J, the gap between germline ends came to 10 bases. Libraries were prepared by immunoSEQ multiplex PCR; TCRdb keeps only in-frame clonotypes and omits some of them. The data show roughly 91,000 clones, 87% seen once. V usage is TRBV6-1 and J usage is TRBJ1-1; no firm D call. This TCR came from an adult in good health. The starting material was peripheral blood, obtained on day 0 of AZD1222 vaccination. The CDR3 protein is CASSEGSWGTEAFF. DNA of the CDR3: TGTGCCAGCAGTGAAGGTTCCTGGGGCACTGAAGCTTTCTTT.